Listed below are T cell receptor beta chains from one sample, sequenced in a study of siplizumab effects on memory and regulatory T cells. Assay: immunoSEQ multiplex PCR; the TCRdb copy retains only in-frame clones and omits some. The sample holds roughly 100,000 clones; roughly 91% are singletons and the top ten take 0.32%. What was sequenced was CD4+ T cells sorted from blood. All receptors derive from a human donor in good health. The CDR3 runs from the conserved cysteine through the conserved F or W. The D gene is left open where the match is weak. The size entry is marked missing in some rows and otherwise reads once, few, many or a size class.

J gene: TRBJ1-2; clone size: NA; D gene: NA; V gene: TRBV5-5; CDR3 protein: CASSPGTGYGYTF; CDR3 DNA: TGTGCCAGCAGCCCAGGGACGGGCTATGGCTACACCTTC
J gene: TRBJ2-5; clone size: NA; D gene: NA; V gene: TRBV7-8; CDR3 protein: CASSSYRDPGSQYF; CDR3 DNA: TGTGCCAGCAGCTCCTACAGGGATCCCGGGTCCCAGTACTTC
J gene: TRBJ1-2; clone size: NA; D gene: TRBD1; V gene: TRBV5-4; CDR3 protein: CASTTDRGYGYTF; CDR3 DNA: TGTGCCAGCACCACGGACAGGGGCTATGGCTACACCTTC
J gene: TRBJ2-7; clone size: NA; D gene: NA; V gene: TRBV9; CDR3 protein: CASSVGAGRYEQYF; CDR3 DNA: TGTGCCAGCAGCGTAGGAGCAGGAAGGTACGAGCAGTACTTC
J gene: TRBJ2-7; clone size: NA; D gene: NA; V gene: TRBV5-1; CDR3 protein: CASSLGDIGSYEQYF; CDR3 DNA: TGCGCCAGCAGCTTGGGGGATATAGGCAGCTACGAGCAGTACTTC
J gene: TRBJ1-3; clone size: once; D gene: NA; V gene: TRBV30; CDR3 protein: CAWSYRAPGNTIYF; CDR3 DNA: TGTGCCTGGTCCTACCGGGCCCCTGGAAACACCATATATTTT
J gene: TRBJ1-1; clone size: NA; D gene: TRBD1; V gene: TRBV6-5; CDR3 protein: CASSSASQGGTEAFF; CDR3 DNA: TGTGCCAGCAGTTCCGCCTCACAGGGGGGGACGGAAGCTTTCTTT
J gene: TRBJ2-2; clone size: NA; D gene: TRBD2; V gene: TRBV2; CDR3 protein: CASRKSPGLAGGRTGELFF; CDR3 DNA: TGTGCCAGCAGGAAGAGCCCGGGACTAGCGGGAGGGAGGACCGGGGAGCTGTTTTTT
J gene: TRBJ2-1; clone size: once; D gene: TRBD2; V gene: TRBV9; CDR3 protein: CASSGAGGPYNEQFF; CDR3 DNA: TGTGCCAGCAGCGGAGCGGGGGGGCCGTACAATGAGCAGTTCTTC
J gene: TRBJ2-5; clone size: NA; D gene: NA; V gene: TRBV5-1; CDR3 protein: CASSLRQSGTVQETQYF; CDR3 DNA: TGCGCCAGCAGCTTGAGGCAGTCGGGGACGGTCCAAGAGACCCAGTACTTC
J gene: TRBJ2-2; clone size: NA; D gene: NA; V gene: TRBV2; CDR3 protein: CASSWRGHTGELFF; CDR3 DNA: TGTGCCAGCAGCTGGCGGGGGCACACCGGGGAGCTGTTTTTT
J gene: TRBJ1-1; clone size: NA; D gene: NA; V gene: TRBV10-3; CDR3 protein: CAIRGAGNTEAFF; CDR3 DNA: TGTGCCATCAGGGGGGCAGGGAACACTGAAGCTTTCTTT
J gene: TRBJ2-5; clone size: NA; D gene: NA; V gene: TRBV9; CDR3 protein: CASSVGGRAGETQYF; CDR3 DNA: TGTGCCAGCAGCGTAGGCGGCCGCGCGGGGGAGACCCAGTACTTC
J gene: TRBJ2-3; clone size: NA; D gene: TRBD2; V gene: TRBV6-4; CDR3 protein: CASRAQLAGATTDTQYF; CDR3 DNA: TGTGCCAGCAGAGCCCAACTAGCGGGAGCAACCACAGATACGCAGTATTTT
J gene: TRBJ1-2; clone size: NA; D gene: NA; V gene: TRBV2; CDR3 protein: CASSGTQNYGYTF; CDR3 DNA: TGTGCCAGCTCCGGGACTCAAAACTATGGCTACACCTTC
J gene: TRBJ2-7; clone size: NA; D gene: NA; V gene: TRBV7-3; CDR3 protein: CASRGLYVDEQYF; CDR3 DNA: TGTGCCAGCAGGGGACTGTATGTCGACGAGCAGTACTTC
J gene: TRBJ1-2; clone size: NA; D gene: NA; V gene: TRBV2; CDR3 protein: CASRVRGTNYGYTF; CDR3 DNA: TGTGCCAGCCGAGTCAGGGGTACTAACTATGGCTACACCTTC
J gene: TRBJ1-6; clone size: NA; D gene: NA; V gene: TRBV10-2; CDR3 protein: CASAGGRAEINSPLHF; CDR3 DNA: TGCGCCAGCGCAGGAGGCAGGGCGGAAATTAATTCACCCCTCCACTTT
J gene: TRBJ1-3; clone size: NA; D gene: NA; V gene: TRBV2; CDR3 protein: CASTNRISGNTIYF; CDR3 DNA: TGTGCCAGCACTAACAGGATTTCTGGAAACACCATATATTTT
J gene: TRBJ1-5; clone size: NA; D gene: TRBD1; V gene: TRBV6-1; CDR3 protein: CASSEGTGGEPQHF; CDR3 DNA: TGTGCCAGCAGTGAAGGGACAGGAGGGGAGCCCCAGCATTTT
J gene: TRBJ2-7; clone size: once; D gene: TRBD1; V gene: TRBV18; CDR3 protein: CASSPGGQGSYEQYF; CDR3 DNA: TGTGCCAGCTCACCCGGGGGACAGGGTTCCTACGAGCAGTACTTC
J gene: TRBJ2-1; clone size: NA; D gene: TRBD2; V gene: TRBV19; CDR3 protein: CASSRGTRVLDNEQFF; CDR3 DNA: TGTGCCAGTAGTAGAGGGACTAGGGTATTAGACAATGAGCAGTTCTTC
J gene: TRBJ2-2; clone size: NA; D gene: NA; V gene: TRBV5-1; CDR3 protein: CASSLTQRTVHTGELFF; CDR3 DNA: TGCGCCAGCAGCTTGACCCAACGGACAGTTCACACCGGGGAGCTGTTTTTT
J gene: TRBJ2-1; clone size: NA; D gene: NA; V gene: TRBV5-4; CDR3 protein: CASSSYTRFPNNEQFF; CDR3 DNA: TGTGCCAGCAGCTCCTACACTAGATTTCCGAACAATGAGCAGTTCTTC
J gene: TRBJ1-1; clone size: NA; D gene: NA; V gene: TRBV27; CDR3 protein: CASFFNRQTSTEAFF; CDR3 DNA: TGTGCCAGCTTTTTCAACCGACAGACTAGCACTGAAGCTTTCTTT
J gene: TRBJ1-6; clone size: NA; D gene: NA; V gene: TRBV7-8; CDR3 protein: CASRRARRGANSDSPLHF; CDR3 DNA: TGTGCCAGCAGAAGGGCTCGACGGGGGGCGAACTCTGATTCACCCCTCCACTTT
J gene: TRBJ2-1; clone size: NA; D gene: TRBD2; V gene: TRBV30; CDR3 protein: CAWSSDTSGRNEQFF; CDR3 DNA: TGTGCCTGGAGTAGTGATACTAGCGGGAGGAATGAGCAGTTCTTC
J gene: TRBJ2-1; clone size: NA; D gene: TRBD2; V gene: TRBV11-2; CDR3 protein: CASSLGLRERNEQFF; CDR3 DNA: TGTGCCAGCAGCTTAGGGTTGCGGGAGAGGAATGAGCAGTTCTTC
J gene: TRBJ2-7; clone size: NA; D gene: TRBD2; V gene: TRBV5-4; CDR3 protein: CASSRKPALWREGLPGEQYF; CDR3 DNA: TGTGCCAGCAGCCGCAAACCAGCCCTCTGGCGGGAGGGCCTGCCGGGCGAGCAGTACTTC
J gene: TRBJ2-7; clone size: few; D gene: NA; V gene: TRBV6-6; CDR3 protein: CASSQTSYEQYF; CDR3 DNA: TGTGCCAGCAGTCAAACTAGCTACGAGCAGTACTTC
J gene: TRBJ1-2; clone size: NA; D gene: NA; V gene: TRBV18; CDR3 protein: CASSPPGSYGYTF; CDR3 DNA: TGTGCCAGCTCACCGCCAGGGAGCTATGGCTACACCTTC
J gene: TRBJ1-1; clone size: NA; D gene: NA; V gene: TRBV30; CDR3 protein: CAWNYVGAINTEAFF; CDR3 DNA: TGTGCCTGGAACTACGTCGGGGCGATAAACACTGAAGCTTTCTTT
J gene: TRBJ1-1; clone size: NA; D gene: NA; V gene: TRBV5-1; CDR3 protein: CASSLAGMNTEAFF; CDR3 DNA: TGCGCCAGCAGCTTGGCAGGGATGAACACTGAAGCTTTCTTT
J gene: TRBJ2-5; clone size: NA; D gene: NA; V gene: TRBV30; CDR3 protein: CAWSVQRETQYF; CDR3 DNA: TGTGCCTGGAGTGTACAGAGGGAGACCCAGTACTTC
J gene: TRBJ2-1; clone size: few; D gene: TRBD2; V gene: TRBV5-4; CDR3 protein: CASSLGGLAGGYNEQFF; CDR3 DNA: TGTGCCAGCAGCTTGGGCGGGCTAGCGGGAGGGTACAATGAGCAGTTCTTC
J gene: TRBJ1-5; clone size: NA; D gene: TRBD1; V gene: TRBV19; CDR3 protein: CASRPQGTVSNQPQHF; CDR3 DNA: TGTGCCAGTAGACCCCAAGGGACAGTTAGCAATCAGCCCCAGCATTTT